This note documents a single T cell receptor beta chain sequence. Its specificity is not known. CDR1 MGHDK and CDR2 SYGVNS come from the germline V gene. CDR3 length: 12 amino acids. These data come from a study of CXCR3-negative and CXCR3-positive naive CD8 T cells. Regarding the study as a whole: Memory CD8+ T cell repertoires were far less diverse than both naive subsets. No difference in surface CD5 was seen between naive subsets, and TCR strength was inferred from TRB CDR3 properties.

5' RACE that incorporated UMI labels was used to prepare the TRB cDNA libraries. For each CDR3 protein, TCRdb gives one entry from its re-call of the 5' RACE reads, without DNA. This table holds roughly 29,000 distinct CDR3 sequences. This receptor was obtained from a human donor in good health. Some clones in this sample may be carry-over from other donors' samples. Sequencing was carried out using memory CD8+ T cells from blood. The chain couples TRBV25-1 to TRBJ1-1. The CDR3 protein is CASSELGGEAFF.